The T cell receptor (beta chain) under discussion was sequenced for a study of CD8+ T cells in alopecia areata (dated by TCRdb to between 2018 and 2020). With respect to the entire study: Treated patients were enrolled in an open-label pilot trial of oral tofacitinib at 5 to 10 mg twice daily for moderate-to-severe alopecia areata. Patients stayed on tofacitinib for 6 to 18 months and then had 6 months of follow-up off drug so that delayed response and recurrence could be assessed. High-throughput TCRbeta sequencing was used to examine T cell clonal expansion in alopecia areata in both the C3H/HeJ mouse model and human patients. Human TCRbeta sequencing covered scalp tissue and sorted CD4+ and CD8+ peripheral blood T cells from patchy and totalis/universalis alopecia areata patients and healthy controls. Patients on tofacitinib were biopsied at baseline and after 4 and 24 weeks of treatment, and several of the patients also had a later scalp biopsy. Scalp clonality was compared across normal scalp (n=4), patchy alopecia areata scalp (n=8), and alopecia totalis/universalis scalp (n=8). RNA was obtained with the PAXgene miRNA kit for fixed scalp, the miRNeasy kit for PBMCs, and the RNeasy kit for mouse skin. immunoSEQ multiplex PCR using 35 Vbeta forward primers and 13 Jbeta reverse primers was used to amplify TCRbeta CDR3 regions.

What the authors observed across the whole study: Resident alphabeta T cells in normal human skin are also sequenced, complicating scalp TCR repertoire analysis, unlike mouse skin dominated by gammadelta T cells. Shared TCR sequences between patients were less evident than in mice, which may be partly attributable to HLA diversity in the patient population. Higher clonality and more expanded CD8+ clones were observed in lesional scalp than in normal scalp, particularly in alopecia totalis/universalis, a finding suggestive of antigenic drive.

The time point tag for this specimen amounts to: baseline before oral tofacitinib. Lesional scalp punch biopsies and peripheral blood were obtained from alopecia areata patients. After PBMCs were isolated by density centrifugation and stained for CD3, CD4 and CD8, a FACSAria was used to sort CD4+ and CD8+ T cells. Trimming removed 0 bases from V and 4 bases from J, leaving 3 bases between the germline ends. Including the terminal cysteine and phenylalanine, the CDR3 comprises 11 residues. Only the CDR3 part of the read is kept: 33 bases, read in frame from the first base. From a lookup of the germline V gene, CDR1 and CDR2 are SQVTM and ANQGSEA. Receptor libraries were prepared by the immunoSEQ multiplex PCR assay. For TCR sequencing, RNA was extracted from every sample and reverse transcribed into cDNA to serve as template. SuperScript III was used for first-strand cDNA synthesis, primed with a 2:1 mix of oligo-dT and random hexamers. A synthetic immune receptor repertoire was used to assess amplification bias, and residual bias was removed computationally. On the authors' methods: Raw reads were preprocessed to remove errors, and CDR3 was defined by IMGT conventions from the conserved cysteine to phenylalanine. Clonality was computed by normalizing Shannon entropy by log2 of the number of productive unique TCRs and subtracting the result from 1. CD4 or CD8 identity of scalp clones was inferred by cross-referencing scalp TCRbeta sequences with sorted blood CD4 and CD8 repertoires. Held by TCRdb, this immuneACCESS table contains in-frame sequences only and omits some clones. Under half of the omission traces to an unresolved V gene where checked; the cause of the rest is unknown. That table gives V, J and clone size, and the DNA gave D and trimming. The sample table records 150,000 to 200,000 clones; roughly 70% of these occur just once. More than 9.5% of the sample rests with the top ten.

For this clone: Its specific antigen is unknown. Base qualities are not provided; no much larger clone lies one nucleotide away. Other DNA sequences in this sample translate to the same CDR3.

The chain links TRBV29-1 with TRBJ1-2; no D gene can be assigned with confidence. The sample here was CD8+ T cells sorted from blood, taken at week 0. The source of this sequence is a human donor with alopecia areata. The nucleotide sequence reads TGCAGCGTTGAAGACCGCTATGGCTACACCTTC. Translated, this gives CSVEDRYGYTF. With all but the CDR3 taken from the reference TRBV29-1 and TRBJ1-2 genes, the full variable domain is: SAVISQKPSRDICQRGTSLTIQCQVDSQVTMMFWYRQQPGQSLTLIATANQGSEATYESGFVIDKFPISRPNLTFSTLTVSNMSPEDSSIYLCSVEDRYGYTFGSGTRLTVV.